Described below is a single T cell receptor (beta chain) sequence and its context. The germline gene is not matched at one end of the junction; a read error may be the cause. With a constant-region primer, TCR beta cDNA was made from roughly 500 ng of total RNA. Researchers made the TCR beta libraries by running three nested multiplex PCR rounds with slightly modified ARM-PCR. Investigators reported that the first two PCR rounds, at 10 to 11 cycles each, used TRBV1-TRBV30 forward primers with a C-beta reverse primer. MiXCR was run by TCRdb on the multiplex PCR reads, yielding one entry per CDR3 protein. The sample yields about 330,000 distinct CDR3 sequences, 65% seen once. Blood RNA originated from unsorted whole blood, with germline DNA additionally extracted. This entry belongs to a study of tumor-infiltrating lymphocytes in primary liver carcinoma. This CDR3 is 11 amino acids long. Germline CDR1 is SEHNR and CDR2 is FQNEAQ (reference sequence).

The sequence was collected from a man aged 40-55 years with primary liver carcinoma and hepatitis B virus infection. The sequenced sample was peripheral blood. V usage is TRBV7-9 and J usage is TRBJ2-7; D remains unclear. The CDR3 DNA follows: TGTGCAAGCAACTTGAGCTACAAGCAGTACTTC. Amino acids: CASNLSYKQYF. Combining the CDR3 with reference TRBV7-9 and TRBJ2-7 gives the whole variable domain DTGVSQNPRHKITKRGQNVTFRCDPISEHNRLYWYRQTLGQGPEFLTYFQNEAQLEKSRLLSDRFSAERPKGSFSTLEIQRTEQGDSAMYLCASNLSYKQYFGPGTRLTVT.